These 11 T cell receptor beta chains were sequenced from one sample in a study of blood T cell repertoires in COVID-19. The table came from immunoSEQ multiplex PCR; TCRdb's copy has only in-frame clones and leaves some out. The sample includes 130,000 or so clones, 80% to 90% of them seen just once. The sample was peripheral blood. The receptors here all came from a woman aged 45 to 65 with acute or convalescent COVID-19.

The gene calls are TRBV16 and TRBJ1-4; no firm D call. Germline assignment: CDR1 KGHSY and CDR2 FQNENV. Trimming pared 6 bases from V and 0 bases from J, leaving 8 bases between. This CDR3 region has 14 residues. CDR3 sequence (DNA): TGTGCCAGCAGTCCAGATGCAACTAATGAAAAACTGTTTTTT. This translates into CASSPDATNEKLFF.

V and J are TRBV15 and TRBJ2-2; 9 bases are shared with TRBD1. Per germline, CDR1 LNHNV and CDR2 YYDKDF (reference sequence). The ends lost 1 base at V and 4 bases at J; junction bases unmatched: 13. This CDR3 has 19 amino acids. In nucleotides, the CDR3 is TGTGCCACCAGCAGAGGGGCGGGACAGGGAGTTAGTCGCACCGGGGAGCTGTTTTTT. It codes for CATSRGAGQGVSRTGELFF.

The chain couples TRBV3-1 (or the pseudogene TRBV3-2) to TRBJ2-2; 8 bases line up with TRBD1. V dropped 1 base and J dropped 6; count of bases not matched to a gene: 4. In germline, CDR1 is LGHDT, CDR2 YNNKEL (reference sequence). This CDR3 is built from 15 residues. Here the CDR3 reads CASSQGTGSPGELFF. Here the CDR3 DNA reads TGTGCCAGCAGCCAAGGGACAGGGAGCCCCGGGGAGCTGTTTTTT.

This clone was observed a single time. The same CDR3 can be traced to other DNA sequences in this sample. The rearrangement links TRBV7-2 to TRBJ2-5; the D is unclear. This CDR3 has 13 residues. Looked up from germline, CDR1 is SGHTA and CDR2 is FQGNSA. Trimming stripped 1 base from V and 4 bases from J, with 7 bases between. CDR3 nucleotides: TGTGCCAGCAGCTTAGTTCGCGGAGAGACCCAGTACTTC. This encodes CASSLVRGETQYF.

The V and J genes are TRBV19 and TRBJ2-7; 8 bases match TRBD1. Germline V lookup: CDR1 LNHDA, CDR2 SQIVND (reference sequence). V shed 5 bases, J shed 6 bases, and the junction held 6 bases outside the gene matches. The CDR3 has 13 residues. CDR3 sequence (DNA): TGTGCCAGTAGTGTGACAGGGGAGCGCGAGCAGTACTTC. It codes for CASSVTGEREQYF.

This clone appeared a single time. The V and J genes are TRBV30 and TRBJ1-5, with TRBD1 matching over 8 bases. V lost 7 bases to trimming and J lost 6 bases; unmatched junction nucleotides: 23. Germline CDR1 GTSNPN, CDR2 SVGIG (reference sequence). The CDR3 runs to 18 residues. The CDR3 reads CAYSLRDRISPSLQPQHF. Written as DNA, the CDR3 is TGTGCCTACTCGCTCCGGGACAGGATATCGCCGTCGCTTCAGCCCCAGCATTTT.

This sequence joins TRBV19 and TRBJ2-2; 9 nucleotides agree with TRBD2. The V gene end was trimmed by 0 bases and the J gene end by 3 bases; junction bases not matched to a gene: 5. Looked up from germline, CDR1 is LNHDA and CDR2 is SQIVND (reference sequence). This CDR3 has 17 amino acids. The CDR3 DNA follows: TGTGCCAGTAGTATAGAGAATAGCGGGGGACACACCGGGGAGCTGTTTTTT. Translated, it gives CASSIENSGGHTGELFF.

The chain is built from TRBV29-1 and TRBJ1-2; no definite D call. V was cut by 3 bases and J by 3 bases, with 5 bases left in between. The V gene's germline CDR1 is SQVTM and CDR2 ANQGSEA. The CDR3 has 11 residues. As DNA, the CDR3 is TGCAGCGTTGACCCGGACTATGGCTACACCTTC. It translates to CSVDPDYGYTF.

The V call is TRBV29-1, the J call TRBJ1-4; D call uncertain. CDR1 and CDR2 from the germline V gene are SQVTM and ANQGSEA. The CDR3 runs to 16 residues. Deletions cut 3 bases from V and 7 bases from J, with 21 bases between. CDR3 sequence (DNA): TGCAGCGTTGACGTTTCTACCGGGGTAATGGGTGAAAAACTGTTTTTT. Amino acids: CSVDVSTGVMGEKLFF.

The chain recombines TRBV4-3 with TRBJ2-3, with 8 bases fitting TRBD2. CDR1 LGHNA and CDR2 YSLEER come from the germline V gene. The CDR3 has 16 residues. Unmatched junction bases numbered 5, after V lost 0 bases and J lost 3 bases. Written as DNA, the CDR3 is TGCGCCAGCAGCCAAGATACGGGAGGGTGGACAGATACGCAGTATTTT. Translation gives CASSQDTGGWTDTQYF.

This chain links TRBV30 with TRBJ1-3, with 7 bases lining up with TRBD1. V gave up 2 bases and J gave up 0 bases; unmatched junction bases: 4. The CDR3 is 15 amino acids. Germline loops: CDR1 GTSNPN, CDR2 SVGIG (reference sequence). DNA of the CDR3: TGTGCCTGGAGTCCGTGGACAGGCTCTGGAAACACCATATATTTT. Its protein is CAWSPWTGSGNTIYF.